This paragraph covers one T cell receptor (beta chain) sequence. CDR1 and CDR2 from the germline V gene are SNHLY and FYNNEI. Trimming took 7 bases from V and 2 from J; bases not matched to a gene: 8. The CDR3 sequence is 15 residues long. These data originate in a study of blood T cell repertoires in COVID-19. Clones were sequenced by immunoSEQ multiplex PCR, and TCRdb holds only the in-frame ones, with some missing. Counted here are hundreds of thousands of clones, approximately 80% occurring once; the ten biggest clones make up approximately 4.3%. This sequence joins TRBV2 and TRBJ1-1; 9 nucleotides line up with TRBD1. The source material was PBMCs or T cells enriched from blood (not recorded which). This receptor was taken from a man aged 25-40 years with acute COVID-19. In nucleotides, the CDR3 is TGTGCCAGCAAAAGACTGGGACAGGGAAACACTGAAGCTTTCTTT. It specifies CASKRLGQGNTEAFF.